A single T cell receptor (beta chain) is shown here with its context. The antigen is unknown. This specimen comes from a study of OX40 agonist ivuxolimab in advanced cancers. Study information: Enrolled patients in dose escalation had cancers that were hepatocellular carcinoma, melanoma, renal cell or head and neck cancer. Two patients with cutaneous melanoma and one with hepatocellular carcinoma, three in total, showed partial responses.

The method was immunoSEQ multiplex PCR; TCRdb's version includes in-frame clones alone and lacks a portion of them. The sample records fewer than 200,000 clones, around 94% being singletons. Germline V lookup: CDR1 MNHEY, CDR2 SMNVEV (reference sequence). Trimming removed 11 bases at V and 0 bases at J, with 17 bases between. The CDR3 covers 15 residues. Overall study results and limits: Clonal expansion from baseline to week 6 occurred in both CD4+ and CD8+ T cells.

The TCR sequence derives from an adult with an advanced solid tumor such as melanoma, head and neck, liver or kidney cancer. The sample was CD4+ or CD8+ T cells sorted from blood, taken in a trial of the OX40 agonist ivuxolimab. V is TRBV27 and J is TRBJ2-4; D may be TRBD1 (6 bases). The CDR3 loop is CAVHSGQLAKNIQYF. The CDR3 region has the DNA TGTGCCGTCCATTCCGGACAGCTAGCCAAAAACATTCAGTACTTC.